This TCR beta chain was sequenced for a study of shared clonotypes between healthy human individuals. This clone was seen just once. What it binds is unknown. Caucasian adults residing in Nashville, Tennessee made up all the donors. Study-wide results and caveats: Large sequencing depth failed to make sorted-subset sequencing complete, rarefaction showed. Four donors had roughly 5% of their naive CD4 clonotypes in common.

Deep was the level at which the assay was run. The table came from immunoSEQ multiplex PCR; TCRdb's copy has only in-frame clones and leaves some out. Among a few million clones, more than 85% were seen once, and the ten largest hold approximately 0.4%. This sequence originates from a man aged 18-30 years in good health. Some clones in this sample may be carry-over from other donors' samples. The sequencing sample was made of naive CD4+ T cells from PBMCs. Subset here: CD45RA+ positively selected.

DNA for the CDR3: TGCGCCAGCAGCTTGGCAGGGGGGAGTGAGACCATATATTTT. This translates into CASSLAGGSETIYF. The chain recombines TRBV5-1 with TRBJ1-3, with 7 bases aligning to TRBD1. Germline CDR1 SGHRS, CDR2 YFSETQ. This CDR3 contains 14 residues. The V segment lost 0 bases and the J segment 10 bases; nucleotides outside the gene matches: 7.